Listed here are 9 T cell receptor beta chains from one sample, sequenced in a study of post-analysis software for immune sequencing data (dated by TCRdb to between 2014 and 2016). The receptor library was made with PCR. The instrument given in TCRdb is Illumina HiSeq 2500. To reduce PCR and sequencing biases, unique molecular identifiers were incorporated into the TCR beta cDNA libraries. Using fastp at Q25 and MiXCR, TCRdb reprocessed the public reads and kept productive beta chains. One record per CDR3 amino acid sequence lists the most common genes and DNA. In this sample the table shows 700,000 to 800,000 distinct CDR3 sequences, roughly 30% of which occur a single time. Of the sample, more than 0.55% falls within the top ten clones. Study-wide conclusions, independent of this receptor: Patients showed significantly higher frequencies than controls for several TRBV segments, among them TRBV5-6, TRBV5-1 and TRBV20-1.

Antigens for these TCRs are unknown. Sequencing was done on a sample of blood. Source of these receptors: a girl between 5 and 17 years old with multiple sclerosis.

This clonotype was observed a few times. This chain links TRBV12-3 or TRBV12-4 with TRBJ2-2, with TRBD2 matching 8 bases. With 4 bases clipped from V and 2 bases from J, the junction kept 12 bases outside the gene matches. This CDR3 is 18 amino acids long. For the CDR3, the DNA is TGTGCCAGCAGTTACAATAGCGGGACCCCCTTCAACACCGGGGAGCTGTTTTTT. Its translation is CASSYNSGTPFNTGELFF.

The chain has TRBV4-1 and TRBJ1-2, with TRBD1 identical over 8 bases. There are 16 residues in the CDR3. From germline, CDR1 is MGHRA and CDR2 YSYEKL. V lost 1 base, J lost 7 bases, and 11 bases stayed unmatched. CDR3 sequence: CASSQVRGRGLAGYTF. CDR3 nucleotides: TGCGCCAGCAGCCAAGTTCGGGGCAGGGGGCTGGCTGGCTACACCTTC.

The chain combines TRBV4-1 with TRBJ1-2; D gene uncertain. V dropped 0 bases and J dropped 6 bases, with 11 bases sitting between them. Germline CDR1 and CDR2: MGHRA and YSYEKL. The CDR3 runs to 14 residues. This CDR3 is CASSQERGNHGYTF. In DNA form, the CDR3 reads TGCGCCAGCAGCCAAGAGAGAGGGAACCATGGCTACACCTTC.

This clonotype appeared a few times. V gene TRBV5-1 combines with J gene TRBJ2-1, with 10 bases aligning to TRBD2. The CDR3 runs 17 residues. Germline V gives CDR1 SGHRS, CDR2 YFSETQ. Losses at the gene ends were 1 base for V and 5 bases for J; bases not matched to a gene: 9. The CDR3 DNA reads as TGCGCCAGCAGCTTGTATGGACTAGCGGAGCGGGACAATGAGCAGTTCTTC. It is translated as CASSLYGLAERDNEQFF.

Notes on this clonotype: A much larger clonotype is one base distant, so this may be a read error. Here the CDR3 reads CASSRFRLVGGSAKNIQYF. The DNA of the CDR3 is TGTGCCAGCAGCCGATTTAGACTAGTGGGGGGGAGCGCCAAAAACATTCAGTACTTC. The rearrangement uses TRBV7-2 and TRBJ2-4; 7 nucleotides align to TRBD2. The CDR3 contains 19 residues. Per germline, CDR1 SGHTA and CDR2 FQGNSA. V gave up 5 bases and J gave up 1 base; unmatched junction bases: 17.

V gene TRBV7-9 combines with J gene TRBJ2-5; D gene unclear. Per the germline V gene, CDR1 is SEHNR and CDR2 is FQNEAQ (reference sequence). The CDR3 contains 15 residues. Between the trimmed V and J ends, which lost 0 bases and 1 base, there was a span of 9 bases. Here the CDR3 DNA reads TGTGCCAGCAGCTTAGCCGGGCCGCCCCAAGAGACCCAGTACTTC. Its protein is CASSLAGPPQETQYF.

The table lists this clonotype with many counts. CDR3 in amino acids: CSAGAVHNEQFF. The CDR3 coding sequence is TGCAGTGCGGGGGCCGTCCACAATGAGCAGTTCTTC. V gene TRBV20-1 combines with J gene TRBJ2-1, with D tentatively TRBD1 (6 bases). The length of the CDR3 is 12 residues. Trimming removed 6 bases from V and 5 bases from J, with 11 bases in between. Germline CDR1 reads DFQATT; CDR2 reads SNEGSKA (reference sequence).

The CDR3 loop is CASSETGGNEQYF. The CDR3 bases are TGTGCCAGCAGCGAGACAGGGGGCAACGAGCAGTACTTC. This chain links TRBV9 with TRBJ2-7; 10 bases are shared with TRBD1. CDR1 and CDR2 from the germline V gene are SGDLS and YYNGEE. The V gene end was trimmed by 3 bases and the J gene end by 5 bases; junction bases not matched to a gene: 2. This CDR3 is built from 13 residues.

V and J are TRBV7-6 and TRBJ2-7; 7 bases fit TRBD1. The germline V gene has CDR1 SGHVS and CDR2 FNYEAQ. V was clipped by 5 bases and J by 3 bases; unmatched bases: 10. The CDR3 spans 15 residues. CDR3 DNA sequence: TGTGCCAGCAGCCCCTATGGACAGGAAAGCTACGAGCAGTACTTC. It codes for CASSPYGQESYEQYF.